The clone carrying this T cell receptor beta chain appeared a few times. Its matching antigen is unknown. Scientists made TCR beta libraries using quantitative 5'-RACE with molecular barcodes. Each CDR3 protein gets one entry after TCRdb re-called the 5' RACE reads with MiXCR. This table holds around 890,000 distinct CDR3 sequences, about 12% found once. The CDR3 has 15 residues. Per germline, CDR1 SQVTM and CDR2 ANQGSEA. V lost 2 bases, J lost 9 bases, and 23 bases lay in between. The data are from a study of CD8 T cells in ankylosing spondylitis. Whole-study findings and limits: What appeared characteristic of ankylosing spondylitis blood was a TCR beta motif of several highly homologous variants. Researchers reportedly found disease-linked clones significantly enriched in matched ankylosing spondylitis synovial fluid.

The specimen sequenced was blood, either unsorted or a sorted T cell fraction (not recorded which). The clonotype was recovered from a male donor with ankylosing spondylitis. V is TRBV29-1 and J is TRBJ2-7; D possibly corresponds to TRBD1 (6 bases). CDR3 loop: CSVESRRQADPGQYF. DNA of the CDR3: TGCAGCGTTGAAAGTAGGAGACAGGCCGATCCTGGGCAGTACTTC.